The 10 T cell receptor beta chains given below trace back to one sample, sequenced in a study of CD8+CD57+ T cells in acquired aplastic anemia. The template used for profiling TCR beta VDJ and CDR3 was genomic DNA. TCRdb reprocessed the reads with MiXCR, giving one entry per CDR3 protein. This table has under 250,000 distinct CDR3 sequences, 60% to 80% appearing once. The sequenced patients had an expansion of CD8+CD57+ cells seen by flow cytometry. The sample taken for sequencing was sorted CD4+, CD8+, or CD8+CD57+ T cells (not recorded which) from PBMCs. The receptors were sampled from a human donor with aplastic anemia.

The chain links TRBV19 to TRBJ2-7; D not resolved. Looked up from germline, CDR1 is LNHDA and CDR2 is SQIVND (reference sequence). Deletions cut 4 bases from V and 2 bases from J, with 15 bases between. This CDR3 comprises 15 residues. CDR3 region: CASSKIRDGPYEQYF. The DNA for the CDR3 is TGTGCCAGTAGTAAGATCCGTGACGGCCCCTACGAGCAGTACTTC.

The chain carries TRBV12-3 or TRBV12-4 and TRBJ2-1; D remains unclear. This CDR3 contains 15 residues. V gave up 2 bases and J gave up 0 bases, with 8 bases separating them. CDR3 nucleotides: TGTGCCAGCAGTTTAACACAGAGCTCCTACAATGAGCAGTTCTTC. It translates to CASSLTQSSYNEQFF.

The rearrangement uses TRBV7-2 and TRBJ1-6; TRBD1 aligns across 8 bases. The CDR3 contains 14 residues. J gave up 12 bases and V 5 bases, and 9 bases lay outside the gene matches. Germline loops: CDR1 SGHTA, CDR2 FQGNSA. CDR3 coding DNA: TGTGCCAGCAGCCAAGAGGACAGGGTCGGACCCCTCCACTTT. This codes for CASSQEDRVGPLHF.

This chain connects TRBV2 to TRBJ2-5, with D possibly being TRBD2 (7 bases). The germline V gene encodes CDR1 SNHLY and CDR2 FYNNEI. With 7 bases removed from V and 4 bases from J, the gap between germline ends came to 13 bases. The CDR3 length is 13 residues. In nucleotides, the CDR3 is TGTGCCAGCATTAGGGGGGGGCGAGAGACCCAGTACTTC. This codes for CASIRGGRETQYF.

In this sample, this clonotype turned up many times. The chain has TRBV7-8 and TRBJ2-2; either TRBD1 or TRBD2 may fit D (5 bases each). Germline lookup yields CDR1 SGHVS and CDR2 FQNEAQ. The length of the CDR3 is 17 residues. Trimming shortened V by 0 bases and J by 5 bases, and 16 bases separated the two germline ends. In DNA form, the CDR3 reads TGTGCCAGCAGCTTAGCGACCGGGGCCCCGAGAACCGGGGAGCTGTTTTTT. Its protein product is CASSLATGAPRTGELFF.

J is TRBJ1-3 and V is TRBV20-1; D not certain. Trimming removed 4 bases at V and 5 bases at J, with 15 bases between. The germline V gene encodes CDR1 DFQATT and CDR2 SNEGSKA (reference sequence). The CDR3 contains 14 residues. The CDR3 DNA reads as TGCAGTGCTATACCCGGGAGGCTAAGAAACACCATATATTTT. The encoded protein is CSAIPGRLRNTIYF.

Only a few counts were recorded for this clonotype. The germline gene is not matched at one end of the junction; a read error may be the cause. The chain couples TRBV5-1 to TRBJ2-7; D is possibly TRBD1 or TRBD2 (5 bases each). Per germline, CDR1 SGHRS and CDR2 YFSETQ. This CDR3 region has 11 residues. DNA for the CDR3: TGTGCCAGCAGCTTGGGACGGGAGCAGTACTTC. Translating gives CASSLGREQYF.

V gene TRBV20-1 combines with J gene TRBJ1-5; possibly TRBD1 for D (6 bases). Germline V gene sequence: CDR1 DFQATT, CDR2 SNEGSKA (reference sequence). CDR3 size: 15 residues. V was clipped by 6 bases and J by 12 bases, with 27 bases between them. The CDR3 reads CSAAPAGGGWKHQHF. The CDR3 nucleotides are TGCAGTGCCGCTCCGGCGGGGGGCGGCTGGAAACACCAGCATTTT.

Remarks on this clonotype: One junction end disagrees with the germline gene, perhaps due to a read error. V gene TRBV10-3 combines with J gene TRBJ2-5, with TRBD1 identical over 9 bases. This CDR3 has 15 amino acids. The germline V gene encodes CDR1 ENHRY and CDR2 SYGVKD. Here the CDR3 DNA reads TGCGCCATCAGTCGGGCGGGACAGGGTATGGAGACCCAGTACTTC. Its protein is CAISRAGQGMETQYF.

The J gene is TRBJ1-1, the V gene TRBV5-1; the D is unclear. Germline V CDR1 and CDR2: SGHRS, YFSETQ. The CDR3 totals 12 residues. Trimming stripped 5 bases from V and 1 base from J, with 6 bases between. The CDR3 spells CASRKGNTEAFF. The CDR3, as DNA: TGCGCCAGCAGGAAAGGGAACACTGAAGCTTTCTTT.